This T cell receptor (beta chain) was found in a study of blood T cell repertoires in COVID-19. Per the original methods: Nucleated cell number was recorded as an estimate derived from reference gene primer amplification. TCRdb's table, derived via immunoSEQ multiplex PCR, lists solely in-frame clones and lacks some. V and J calls and clone size follow that table, whereas D and trimming were derived from the DNA. The sample includes around 98,000 clones, 82% seen only once; the top ten take about a tenth. Per germline, CDR1 LGHNA and CDR2 YNFKEQ. The junction had 3 bases not matched to a gene; V was cut back by 2 bases and J by 4 bases. CDR3 size: 15 residues.

The clonotype comes from a man between 65 and 79 years old with active or convalescent COVID-19. Specimen: peripheral blood. The genes are TRBV4-2 and TRBJ2-2, with 8 nucleotides matching TRBD2. The CDR3: CASSQRSGGTGELFF. CDR3 nucleotide sequence: TGTGCCAGCAGCCAACGGAGCGGGGGCACCGGGGAGCTGTTTTTT.